This T cell receptor (beta chain) was captured in a study of shared clonotypes between healthy human individuals. Germline-derived CDR1 and CDR2 are ENHRY and SYGVKD. The CDR3 runs to 14 residues. The V end was cut by 0 bases, the J end by 3 bases, with 9 bases between. Adult Caucasians living in Nashville, Tennessee made up all of the donors. Generated by immunoSEQ multiplex PCR, the TCRdb table keeps only in-frame clones and is missing some. The sample holds about 2.4 million clones; over 85% are singletons and the top ten take about 0.34%. The sequencing sample was made of naive CD4+ T cells from PBMCs. Subset here: CD45RA+ positively selected. This sequence was found in a man aged 18 to 29 in good health. Some clones in this sample may be carry-over from other donors' samples. The chain links TRBV10-3 to TRBJ2-7; D is unclear. The DNA of the CDR3 is TGTGCCATCAGTGAGTCGGGTAGTTACTACGAGCAGTACTTC. The encoded protein is CAISESGSYYEQYF.